The clone carrying this T cell receptor (beta chain) occurred once. Its antigen is as yet unknown. The junction differs from germline at one of its ends, possibly a read error. Some clones are missing from TCRdb's copy, which holds only in-frame ones; the method was immunoSEQ multiplex PCR. The table has 70,000 or so clones, roughly four fifths seen once; the top ten hold roughly 2%. These data are taken from a study of vaccination effects on CD4 cells after COVID-19. Germline lookup yields CDR1 SGHTS and CDR2 YDEGEE. CDR3 length: 14 residues. The culture ran for roughly 10 days before CD4+ T cells were isolated. The cohort was immunized with two doses of either the BNT162b2 or mRNA-1273 vaccine. Researchers swapped half the medium for IL-2 medium on both days 3 and 7.

This TCR came from a human donor who received a COVID-19 vaccine. The chain has TRBV5-8 and TRBJ1-2; D uncertain. Sequencing was performed on CD4+ T cells from PBMCs cultured without peptide, taken after COVID-19 vaccination. Here the CDR3 reads CASTLWGFNYGYTF. In DNA form, the CDR3 reads TGTGCCAGCACCTTGTGGGGTTTTAACTATGGCTACACCTTC. Full variable domain (missing parts from reference TRBV5-8 and TRBJ1-2): EAGVTQSPTHLIKTRGQQATLRCSPISGHTSVYWYQQALGLGLQFLLWYDEGEERNRGNFPPRFSGRQFPNYSSELNVNALELEDSALYLCASTLWGFNYGYTFGSGTRLTVV.